This T cell receptor beta chain was recovered during a study of T cell responses to AZD1222 COVID-19 vaccine. Study at large: Analyses pooled second doses at about 4 or about 12 weeks. Study-wide findings and caveats: Repertoire sampling was restricted to post-peak T cell response timepoints.

With 5 bases clipped from V and 5 bases from J, the junction kept 13 bases outside the gene matches. The CDR3 extends over 16 amino acids. Germline V gene lookup returns CDR1 SGHTA and CDR2 FQGTGA. Clones were read by immunoSEQ multiplex PCR, and TCRdb kept only the in-frame ones, dropping some. This sample carries roughly 110,000 clones, around 87% of them seen once, and the ten largest clones take approximately 4%. This clone occurred many times. Its antigen is currently unknown. The source is an adult in good health. The source material was peripheral blood, sampled on day 0 of AZD1222 vaccination. The V call is TRBV7-3, the J call TRBJ1-2, with TRBD1 matching over 8 bases. CDR3 nucleotide sequence: TGTGCCAGCAGCGTTCGTGGGTCCAGGGGGCTGTATGGCTACACCTTC. This gives the protein CASSVRGSRGLYGYTF.